Presented here are 8 T cell receptor beta chains from one specimen sequenced in a study of naive and memory T cell subsets (dated 2017 in TCRdb). A robust, sensitive protocol for the amplification, sequencing and analysis of TCRs was described in the study, in which 3' ligation of a UMI-containing oligonucleotide to TCR cDNA was used. Receptors were amplified or captured by 5' RACE. Sequencing was performed on an Illumina MiSeq. The ligated cDNA was amplified by four rounds of PCR, in which nested alpha and beta constant region primers were used together with the SP2 primer. TCRdb applied fastp at Q25 and MiXCR to the public reads, then kept only in-frame beta chains. Rows are combined by CDR3 protein, so each entry shows the most common genes and DNA. The sample contains about 32,000 distinct CDR3 sequences, over 15% of them found a single time. 2.6% of the sample rests with the top ten. These receptors all come from a female donor in good health.

This clonotype showed up many times. CDR3 nucleotide sequence: TGCAGCGTTGAGGTAGGAGGACGGGAACCCCAGCATTTT. Translated, it gives CSVEVGGREPQHF. The J gene is TRBJ1-5, the V gene TRBV29-1; D not resolved. The CDR3 contains 13 residues. Germline CDR1 is SQVTM and CDR2 is ANQGSEA. With 3 bases removed from V and 10 bases from J, the gap between germline ends came to 16 bases.

In its sample, this clonotype was seen a few times. The chain has TRBV10-3 and TRBJ1-3; D gene unclear. The germline gives CDR1 ENHRY, CDR2 SYGVKD. V was clipped by 6 bases and J by 4 bases, with 10 bases between them. The CDR3 extends over 13 amino acids. The CDR3 loop reads CAIRPPSGNTIYF. The CDR3 region has the DNA TGTGCCATCAGACCGCCATCCGGAAACACCATATATTTT.

In its sample, this clonotype is medium-sized. The chain has TRBV6-6 and TRBJ1-3; D not certain. V shed 5 bases and J shed 0 bases, with 5 bases lying between them. This CDR3 comprises 13 residues. Germline V gene sequence: CDR1 MNHNY, CDR2 SVGAGI (reference sequence). This CDR3 is CASSRDSGNTIYF. CDR3 coding DNA: TGTGCCAGCAGTCGGGACTCTGGAAACACCATATATTTT.

The chain has TRBV6-2 or TRBV6-3 and TRBJ2-5; D call uncertain. The CDR3 totals 12 residues. V was trimmed by 0 bases and J by 4 bases, leaving 3 bases between them. Germline CDR1 and CDR2: MNHEY and SVGEGT. CDR3 DNA sequence: TGTGCCAGCAGTTACTCGCCAGAGACCCAGTACTTC. Translating gives CASSYSPETQYF.

This clonotype was counted many times. This CDR3 reads CASSESGRAIYTF. In nucleotides, the CDR3 is TGCGCCAGCAGTGAGTCAGGCCGGGCGATCTACACCTTC. The chain recombines TRBV10-1 with TRBJ1-2; D ambiguous. Trimming cost V 0 bases and J 10 bases, with 12 bases left between them. This CDR3 comprises 13 residues. The germline CDR1 and CDR2 sequences are WNHNN and SYGVQD (reference sequence).

J is TRBJ2-3 and V is TRBV7-2; 8 positions match TRBD2. Germline V gene data show CDR1 as SGHTA and CDR2 as FQGNSA. This CDR3 is built from 16 residues. The V and J ends lost 2 bases and 4 bases, in that order; junction bases with no gene match: 8. The CDR3 nucleotides read TGTGCCAGCAGCTTACCGGGACTAGTGGCGGCAGATACGCAGTATTTT. It specifies CASSLPGLVAADTQYF.

The V call is TRBV6-5, the J call TRBJ2-6; D gene ambiguous. The CDR3 consists of 15 residues. The V and J ends lost 8 bases and 7 bases respectively, with 18 bases between them. CDR1 and CDR2 (germline): MNHEY, SVGAGI. In DNA, the CDR3 is TGTGCCAGCCAACCCCGGACGGCCCGCGCCAACGTCCTGACTTTC. Residues: CASQPRTARANVLTF.

Within the sample, this clonotype is medium-sized (0.01 to 0.1%). The chain employs TRBV20-1 and TRBJ1-1; D remains unclear. V gave up 5 bases and J gave up 5 bases, with 9 bases separating them. The germline gives CDR1 DFQATT, CDR2 SNEGSKA (reference sequence). The CDR3 covers 11 residues. CDR3 amino acids: CSAALYTEAFF. The CDR3 nucleotides are TGCAGTGCTGCCCTCTATACTGAAGCTTTCTTT.